The 3 T cell receptor beta chains below all came from one sample that was sequenced in a study of radiotherapy plus CTLA-4 blockade in lung cancer. The assay was immunoSEQ multiplex PCR, and TCRdb's table has in-frame clones only and misses some. The profile shows nearly 110,000 clones, under 90% of them singletons. The starting material was peripheral blood, obtained from a patient treated with radiotherapy plus ipilimumab. These receptors all stem from a human donor with non-small cell lung cancer that progressed on radiotherapy plus ipilimumab. Some clones in this sample may be carry-over from other donors' samples.

The chain recombines TRBV7-8 with TRBJ1-3; perhaps TRBD1 as D (5 bases). There are 15 residues in the CDR3. Germline V gene data show CDR1 as SGHVS and CDR2 as FQNEAQ. V shed 4 bases and J shed 2 bases, with 12 bases lying between them. CDR3 nucleotides: TGTGCCAGCAGCTCACAGGATTACCCTGGAAACACCATATATTTT. Its protein is CASSSQDYPGNTIYF.

The chain carries TRBV4-1 and TRBJ2-7; tentatively, D is TRBD2 (7 bases). V was cut by 1 base and J by 2 bases, with 21 bases left in between. Germline lookup yields CDR1 MGHRA and CDR2 YSYEKL. CDR3 length: 18 amino acids. CDR3 sequence: CASSQGRPYGGRAYEQYF. For the CDR3, the DNA is TGCGCCAGCAGCCAAGGTCGGCCATACGGGGGGCGCGCCTACGAGCAGTACTTC.

This clone was detected a few times. The chain carries TRBV2 and TRBJ2-5; a weak D match, TRBD2 (6 bases). The CDR3 has 12 residues. The ends were cut back, 6 bases at V and 5 bases at J, with 10 bases in the middle. CDR1 is SNHLY and CDR2 is FYNNEI in the germline V gene. The CDR3 region has the DNA TGTGCCAGCAGGCCAGGGAGGGAGACCCAGTACTTC. Amino acid sequence: CASRPGRETQYF.